These T cell receptor beta chains were read from a single sample in a study of T cell changes during pregnancy in multiple sclerosis. The method was immunoSEQ multiplex PCR; TCRdb's version includes in-frame clones alone and lacks a portion of them. The table shows approximately 68,000 clones, with 91% occurring only once. The sequenced sample was peripheral blood, obtained in the third trimester of pregnancy. These receptors originate from a female donor in good health, enrolled as a control in a pregnancy study. The CDR3 runs from the conserved cysteine through the conserved F or W. The D gene is left open where the match is weak. The listing skips clone size in some rows; elsewhere it reads once, few, many or a size class.

TRBV5-8	NA	TRBJ1-1	NA	CASSLTGNTEAFF	TGTGCCAGCAGCCTAACAGGGAACACTGAAGCTTTCTTT
TRBV25-1	NA	TRBJ1-2	TRBD1	CASSDGRLQGVRDYGYTF	TGTGCCAGCAGTGACGGGCGGCTACAGGGGGTGAGGGACTATGGCTACACCTTC
TRBV5-1	once	TRBJ1-6	NA	CASSLRGASYNSPLHF	TGCGCCAGCAGCTTGCGTGGGGCATCCTATAATTCACCCCTCCACTTT
TRBV5-6	NA	TRBJ2-1	NA	CASSLNGGVSSYNEQFF	TGTGCCAGCAGCTTGAACGGCGGGGTGAGCTCCTACAATGAGCAGTTCTTC
TRBV4-1	NA	TRBJ2-7	NA	CASSRGSYEQYF	TGCGCCAGCAGCCGAGGGTCCTACGAGCAGTACTTC
TRBV5-1	NA	TRBJ2-2	TRBD1	CASSPTTTGGTGELFF	TGCGCCAGCAGCCCTACCACGACAGGGGGGACCGGGGAGCTGTTTTTT
TRBV7-2	once	TRBJ2-7	TRBD2	CASSLVGLARYPYF	TGTGCCAGCAGCTTAGTGGGACTAGCGAGGTACCCGTACTTC
TRBV5-1	NA	TRBJ1-1	NA	CASSLAPTENTEAFF	TGCGCCAGCAGCTTGGCCCCGACAGAGAACACTGAAGCTTTCTTT
TRBV4-1	once	TRBJ2-3	NA	CASSHGGLTDTQYF	TGCGCCAGCAGCCACGGGGGGCTCACAGATACGCAGTATTTT
TRBV30	NA	TRBJ2-7	NA	CAWSVSVYEQYF	TGTGCCTGGAGTGTATCTGTGTACGAGCAGTACTTC
TRBV6-6	NA	TRBJ2-7	NA	CASSLRPQVGEQYF	TGTGCCAGCAGCCTACGGCCCCAGGTCGGCGAGCAGTACTTC
TRBV28	once	TRBJ1-2	NA	CASSFRSQVSGYTF	TGTGCCAGCAGTTTCAGGTCACAGGTTTCCGGCTACACCTTC
TRBV6-1	NA	TRBJ2-2	TRBD1	CASSVSTGGNGELFF	TGTGCCAGCAGTGTTTCGACAGGGGGAAACGGGGAGCTGTTTTTT
TRBV14	NA	TRBJ2-5	TRBD1	CASSPGTAQETQYF	TGTGCCAGCAGCCCCGGGACAGCCCAAGAGACCCAGTACTTC
TRBV27	few	TRBJ1-1	NA	CASSLFGGPNTEAFF	TGTGCCAGCAGTTTATTTGGGGGCCCGAACACTGAAGCTTTCTTT